A selection of T cell receptor beta chains follows, all from one sample in a study of technical replicates of blood from a handful of donors. Data came from immunoSEQ multiplex PCR; TCRdb stores just in-frame clones and leaves some out. The sample shows tens of thousands of clones, 80% to 95% of them seen only once. The sample was T cells isolated from PBMCs. These receptors all stem from a human donor in good health. CDR3s include the opening cysteine and the closing phenylalanine or tryptophan. A D gene is named only where the DNA matches it firmly. The size field is filled for only some rows; it gives once, few, many or a size class.

CDR3nt: TGTGCCAGCAGCTTACTGGGCTTCTCCTACGAGCAGTACTTC
CDR3aa: CASSLLGFSYEQYF
v_gene: TRBV7-8
abundance: -
d_gene: -
j_gene: TRBJ2-7

CDR3nt: TGTGCCAGCCACCTTGACAGCCCGTACAATGAGCAGTTCTTC
CDR3aa: CASHLDSPYNEQFF
v_gene: TRBV7-9
abundance: -
d_gene: -
j_gene: TRBJ2-1

CDR3nt: TGTGCCAGCAGTGAGAACAGGGCTAATGAAAAACTGTTTTTT
CDR3aa: CASSENRANEKLFF
v_gene: TRBV2
abundance: -
d_gene: -
j_gene: TRBJ1-4

CDR3nt: TGTGCCAGCAGTTTTCTCTCTATTAACACTGAAGCTTTCTTT
CDR3aa: CASSFLSINTEAFF
v_gene: TRBV28
abundance: -
d_gene: -
j_gene: TRBJ1-1

CDR3nt: TGCGCCAGCAGCTTTAAGTGGGAGGGTGGGGCCACAGATACGCAGTATTTT
CDR3aa: CASSFKWEGGATDTQYF
v_gene: TRBV5-1
abundance: -
d_gene: TRBD2
j_gene: TRBJ2-3

CDR3nt: TGTGCCAGCAGCCTCGGACTAGCGGGAATCTCCTACGAGCAGTACTTC
CDR3aa: CASSLGLAGISYEQYF
v_gene: TRBV5-4
abundance: -
d_gene: TRBD2
j_gene: TRBJ2-7

CDR3nt: TGTGCCAGCAGCCCGGGACTAGCGGGAGGAAGGGTGAGCACAGATACGCAGTATTTT
CDR3aa: CASSPGLAGGRVSTDTQYF
v_gene: TRBV27
abundance: -
d_gene: TRBD2
j_gene: TRBJ2-3

CDR3nt: TGTGCCATCAGTGAGTCGAGGCAGGGGGCTTTTGAAAAACTGTTTTTT
CDR3aa: CAISESRQGAFEKLFF
v_gene: TRBV10-3
abundance: -
d_gene: TRBD1
j_gene: TRBJ1-4

CDR3nt: TGTGCCTGGAGTTGGGGGGGACAGGGCGATGAAAAACTGTTTTTT
CDR3aa: CAWSWGGQGDEKLFF
v_gene: TRBV30
abundance: -
d_gene: TRBD1
j_gene: TRBJ1-4

CDR3nt: TGTGCCAGCAGCTTGCTCCCGGCGGGGGAGACCCAGTACTTC
CDR3aa: CASSLLPAGETQYF
v_gene: TRBV5-6
abundance: -
d_gene: -
j_gene: TRBJ2-5

CDR3nt: TGTGCCAGCAGTGTGGGACAGAGCAATCAGCCCCAGCATTTT
CDR3aa: CASSVGQSNQPQHF
v_gene: TRBV6-1
abundance: -
d_gene: TRBD1
j_gene: TRBJ1-5

CDR3nt: TGTGCCAGCAGACAGGGTGGAGGCTACACCTTC
CDR3aa: CASRQGGGYTF
v_gene: TRBV4-2
abundance: once
d_gene: -
j_gene: TRBJ1-2

CDR3nt: TGTGCCAGCAGTACCCTACAGGGGTATAGGCAGCCCCAGCATTTT
CDR3aa: CASSTLQGYRQPQHF
v_gene: TRBV28
abundance: -
d_gene: TRBD1
j_gene: TRBJ1-5

CDR3nt: TGTGCCAGTAGTAACCCCTGGACAGGGGTTGGTCAGCCCCAGCATTTT
CDR3aa: CASSNPWTGVGQPQHF
v_gene: TRBV19
abundance: -
d_gene: TRBD1
j_gene: TRBJ1-5

CDR3nt: TGCGCCAGCAGAGGGACAGGGGGTAGCAATCAGCCCCAGCATTTT
CDR3aa: CASRGTGGSNQPQHF
v_gene: TRBV10-2
abundance: -
d_gene: TRBD1
j_gene: TRBJ1-5

CDR3nt: TGTGCCAGTTCAACGGGAGATTACACTGAAGCTTTCTTT
CDR3aa: CASSTGDYTEAFF
v_gene: TRBV19
abundance: once
d_gene: -
j_gene: TRBJ1-1

CDR3nt: TGTGCCAAAGTAGGGACCGGGACAGTGAACACTGAAGCTTTCTTT
CDR3aa: CAKVGTGTVNTEAFF
v_gene: TRBV2
abundance: few
d_gene: TRBD1
j_gene: TRBJ1-1

CDR3nt: TGTGCCAGTAGTAGGGACAGGGGACTCAATCAGCCCCAGCATTTT
CDR3aa: CASSRDRGLNQPQHF
v_gene: TRBV19
abundance: -
d_gene: TRBD1
j_gene: TRBJ1-5

CDR3nt: TGCGCCAGCAGCCAAGCCTATCAGGGGAGTTGGGATACTGAAGCTTTCTTT
CDR3aa: CASSQAYQGSWDTEAFF
v_gene: TRBV4-3
abundance: -
d_gene: -
j_gene: TRBJ1-1

CDR3nt: TGTGCCAGCAGCGTAGGAAGAGGAGCTGAAGCTTTCTTT
CDR3aa: CASSVGRGAEAFF
v_gene: TRBV9
abundance: -
d_gene: -
j_gene: TRBJ1-1

CDR3nt: TGCAGCGTTGTTAGGACAGGGGCCTACGAGCAGTACTTC
CDR3aa: CSVVRTGAYEQYF
v_gene: TRBV29-1
abundance: -
d_gene: TRBD1
j_gene: TRBJ2-7

CDR3nt: TGTGCCAGCAGTTTATTCCCGGGACTAGCGGGAGCGGATACGCAGTATTTT
CDR3aa: CASSLFPGLAGADTQYF
v_gene: TRBV27
abundance: -
d_gene: TRBD2
j_gene: TRBJ2-3

CDR3nt: TGTGCCAGCACCTTAGCGGGAGGAGGGAATGAGCAGTTCTTC
CDR3aa: CASTLAGGGNEQFF
v_gene: TRBV13
abundance: -
d_gene: TRBD2
j_gene: TRBJ2-1

CDR3nt: TGTGCCAGCAGTATTCCGGGACAGGGGTTGGGGGAGCAGTACTTC
CDR3aa: CASSIPGQGLGEQYF
v_gene: TRBV6-1
abundance: once
d_gene: TRBD1
j_gene: TRBJ2-7

CDR3nt: TGCGCCAGCAGCCAAGAGAGGACAGGGGCATTCGGCTACACCTTC
CDR3aa: CASSQERTGAFGYTF
v_gene: TRBV4-3
abundance: -
d_gene: TRBD1
j_gene: TRBJ1-2

CDR3nt: TGTGCCAGCAGTCCCCCCCTACGTAGGACAGGGCCGGCTTTCTTT
CDR3aa: CASSPPLRRTGPAFF
v_gene: TRBV25-1
abundance: -
d_gene: TRBD1
j_gene: TRBJ1-1

CDR3nt: TGCGCCAGCAGCCAAGATGCCACAGGGAATCATGAAAAACTGTTTTTT
CDR3aa: CASSQDATGNHEKLFF
v_gene: TRBV4-1
abundance: -
d_gene: -
j_gene: TRBJ1-4

CDR3nt: TGTGCCAGCAGCTCAATTAGGTCCAGGGGGTCTGGGGCCAACGTCCTGACTTTC
CDR3aa: CASSSIRSRGSGANVLTF
v_gene: TRBV11-2
abundance: once
d_gene: TRBD1
j_gene: TRBJ2-6

CDR3nt: TGTGCCAGCAGCCCCTCAGGGACAGCTGGAAACACCATATATTTT
CDR3aa: CASSPSGTAGNTIYF
v_gene: TRBV9
abundance: -
d_gene: TRBD1
j_gene: TRBJ1-3

CDR3nt: TGTGCCAGCAGTTTAAGAATCGGAGCCTATGGCTACACCTTC
CDR3aa: CASSLRIGAYGYTF
v_gene: TRBV27
abundance: -
d_gene: -
j_gene: TRBJ1-2

CDR3nt: TGTGCCACCGTTATAGCGGGAGTAGGTAGCGATGAGCAGTTCTTC
CDR3aa: CATVIAGVGSDEQFF
v_gene: TRBV10-3
abundance: -
d_gene: TRBD2
j_gene: TRBJ2-1

CDR3nt: TGCGCCAGCAGTGAGTCGATTCCAGGGTTGGTGGCTAATGAAAAACTGTTTTTT
CDR3aa: CASSESIPGLVANEKLFF
v_gene: TRBV10-1
abundance: -
d_gene: -
j_gene: TRBJ1-4

CDR3nt: TGTGCCAGCAGTTTAATCCGGGAGGCGTACAATGAGCAGTTCTTC
CDR3aa: CASSLIREAYNEQFF
v_gene: TRBV27
abundance: once
d_gene: TRBD2
j_gene: TRBJ2-1

CDR3nt: TGTGCCAGCAGCTGGGGACAGATAAAGACCCAGTACTTC
CDR3aa: CASSWGQIKTQYF
v_gene: TRBV5-5
abundance: -
d_gene: TRBD1
j_gene: TRBJ2-5

CDR3nt: TGTGCCAGCAGCAAAGGGATGGGACAGTACCAAGAGACCCAGTACTTC
CDR3aa: CASSKGMGQYQETQYF
v_gene: TRBV7-3
abundance: once
d_gene: TRBD1
j_gene: TRBJ2-5

CDR3nt: TGTGCCAGCAGCTTGTCCCGAGGCATAGATCCACCCTACGAGCAGTACTTC
CDR3aa: CASSLSRGIDPPYEQYF
v_gene: TRBV5-4
abundance: -
d_gene: -
j_gene: TRBJ2-7

CDR3nt: TGTGCCAGCGATACAAGTGGGCGCTACGAGCAGTACTTC
CDR3aa: CASDTSGRYEQYF
v_gene: TRBV2
abundance: -
d_gene: -
j_gene: TRBJ2-7

CDR3nt: TGTGCCAGCAGGACTAGCGGGAAGTCAGATACGCAGTATTTT
CDR3aa: CASRTSGKSDTQYF
v_gene: TRBV28
abundance: -
d_gene: TRBD2
j_gene: TRBJ2-3

CDR3nt: TGTGCCAGCAGCGTAGAGGGGACTAGCAACAATGAGCAGTTCTTC
CDR3aa: CASSVEGTSNNEQFF
v_gene: TRBV9
abundance: -
d_gene: TRBD2
j_gene: TRBJ2-1

CDR3nt: TGTGCCAGCAGCTACTTACAGGGAAATCAGCCCCAGCATTTT
CDR3aa: CASSYLQGNQPQHF
v_gene: TRBV7-2
abundance: -
d_gene: -
j_gene: TRBJ1-5

CDR3nt: TGTGCCAGCAGCTTAGTGGACAGGGCCCAAGAGACCCAGTACTTC
CDR3aa: CASSLVDRAQETQYF
v_gene: TRBV7-9
abundance: -
d_gene: TRBD1
j_gene: TRBJ2-5

CDR3nt: TGTGCCAGCAGCATCACAGTGAACACTGAAGCTTTCTTT
CDR3aa: CASSITVNTEAFF
v_gene: TRBV7-3
abundance: -
d_gene: -
j_gene: TRBJ1-1

CDR3nt: TGTGCCAGCAGCCCTACAGGGGTGTTCTATGGCTACACCTTC
CDR3aa: CASSPTGVFYGYTF
v_gene: TRBV27
abundance: -
d_gene: TRBD1
j_gene: TRBJ1-2

CDR3nt: TGTGCCAGCAGCTTAGGGACAGGGGCCTACGAGCAGTACTTC
CDR3aa: CASSLGTGAYEQYF
v_gene: TRBV11-2
abundance: -
d_gene: TRBD1
j_gene: TRBJ2-7

CDR3nt: TGTGCCAGCAGCCCCGTAGCGGAGTCCCCCTACGAGCAGTACTTC
CDR3aa: CASSPVAESPYEQYF
v_gene: TRBV13
abundance: -
d_gene: -
j_gene: TRBJ2-7

CDR3nt: TGTGCCAGCAGCTCGACAGGGGTGTACAATGAGCAGTTCTTC
CDR3aa: CASSSTGVYNEQFF
v_gene: TRBV11-2
abundance: -
d_gene: TRBD1
j_gene: TRBJ2-1

CDR3nt: TGTGCCAGCTCACCACCTTGGGCTAGCGGGAGATCGGGAGAGACCCAGTACTTC
CDR3aa: CASSPPWASGRSGETQYF
v_gene: TRBV18
abundance: -
d_gene: TRBD2
j_gene: TRBJ2-5